This section outlines one TCR beta chain sequence together with its context. The V and J ends lost 2 bases and 5 bases respectively, with 12 bases between them. Looked up from germline, CDR1 is LGHDT and CDR2 is YNNKEL (reference sequence). CDR3 length: 14 amino acids. The data were taken from a study of CD8+CD57+ T cells in acquired aplastic anemia. The study profiled TCR beta VDJ and CDR3 using genomic DNA as template. TCRdb reanalysed the reads using MiXCR and keeps one entry per CDR3 protein. The table shows about 210,000 distinct CDR3 sequences, with roughly 35% occurring only once. Sequenced input: sorted CD4+, CD8+, or CD8+CD57+ T cells (not recorded which) from PBMCs. The TCR comes from a human donor in good health, serving as a control. The chain couples TRBV3-1 to TRBJ2-5, with unresolved D. The CDR3 region is CASSQTGVGETQYF. The CDR3 nucleotides read TGTGCCAGCAGCCAAACTGGTGTCGGGGAGACCCAGTACTTC.